The sequence of this T cell receptor (beta chain) was determined in a study of blood T cell repertoires in COVID-19 (dated by TCRdb to between 2020 and 2021). Regarding the research as a whole: Collaborator samples came from the United States, Italy and Spain and covered acute and convalescent phases of COVID-19. A freely available public database, intended as a resource for researchers studying the immune response to SARS-CoV-2, is where the repertoires were released. Samples came from the ongoing ImmuneRACE study (first 160 participants) plus 1,254 subjects from 6 global collaborators. The material from the prospective study consisted of cDNA or gDNA derived from T cells, B-cell-depleted T cells, or PBMCs. Subjects who had been exposed to COVID-19, were actively infected with it, or had recovered from it provided the deeply sampled blood TCRbeta repertoires that made up the dataset. The sample metadata nearly always contained a de-identified subject ID, COVID-19 status, age in years and sex. HLA class I and class II types, where available, came from metadata supplied by the sample provider rather than from assay-based typing.

Of note for this clone: What antigen it recognizes has not been identified. Base quality data are lacking; no much larger clone is found one base away.

The immunoSEQ Assay, a bias-controlled multiplex PCR, was used to amplify TCRbeta CDR3 regions from genomic DNA. Per the source publication's procedure: Nucleated cell counts per sample were estimated from amplification of reference gene primers within the assay. To quantify the absolute abundance of each unique TCRbeta CDR3 rearrangement, sequence reads were collapsed and filtered. For each sample, productive Simpson clonality was calculated as the square root of Simpson's diversity index over productive rearrangements. Here the immuneACCESS table is served through TCRdb, limited to in-frame sequences with V and J called. Missing clones are a known gap in these copies; in checked studies unresolved V genes cover under half, and the rest lacks a known reason. V and J calls and clone size are given by that table; D and trimming were obtained from the DNA. In this sample the table shows 12,000 to 15,000 clones, roughly 88% of which occur a single time. About 9% of the sample goes to the ten largest clones.

Overall results and qualifications from the work: How much clinical and demographic metadata was included differed by source and by participant, and the metadata was provided uncurated.

Whole blood was collected in K2EDTA tubes by collaborating institutions according to the institutions' own protocols. For TCRbeta analysis, collaborator samples were shipped as frozen whole blood, as isolated PBMCs, or as DNA extracted from either sample type. Trimming accounts for 0 bases at V and 7 bases at J, while the number of junction bases matched to no gene is 7. From its cysteine to its phenylalanine, the CDR3 spans 15 amino acids. Just CDR3 DNA is preserved here, 45 bases in frame from base 1. CDR1 is given as SGHRS and CDR2 as YFSETQ, both from the germline V gene. The V and J genes are TRBV5-1 and TRBJ2-1; 7 central nucleotides agree with TRBD2. The receptor was derived from a human donor in a cohort sampled during active COVID-19. Specimen: peripheral blood. The DNA sequence reads TGCGCCAGCAGCTTGGAGTGGGGGGGACGTAATGAGCAGTTCTTC. This encodes CASSLEWGGRNEQFF.